This entry is about one T cell receptor beta chain. What it recognizes is unknown. As to treatment: oral pan-JAK inhibitor, 5-10 mg twice daily. Alopecia areata patients had lesional scalp punch biopsies and peripheral blood taken from them. A FACSAria was used to sort CD4+ and CD8+ T cells. These cells came from PBMCs. The data are from a study of CD8+ T cells in alopecia areata. Whole-study results and caveats: An increase in clonality over normal scalp was evident in lesional scalp, especially alopecia totalis/universalis. Tofacitinib did not eliminate many expanded lesional clones from scalp or blood.

As the sequencing template, cDNA was produced by extracting RNA and reverse transcribing it. Some clones are missing from TCRdb's copy, which holds only in-frame ones; the method was immunoSEQ multiplex PCR. The sample yields 60,000 to 90,000 clones, around two thirds seen once. The sample consisted of CD8+ T cells sorted from blood, taken at week 24, from a patient treated with tofacitinib. The clonotype comes from a human donor with alopecia areata.

The CDR3 here is CASSVDGGTGELFF. In DNA, the CDR3 is TGTGCCAGCAGCGTAGACGGCGGAACCGGGGAGCTGTTTTTT. The J gene is TRBJ2-2, the V gene TRBV9; D remains unclear. Germline V gene sequence: CDR1 SGDLS, CDR2 YYNGEE. The CDR3 is 14 amino acids. The ends were cut back, 0 bases at V and 5 bases at J, with 8 bases in the middle.